This TCR beta chain is drawn from a study of cytomegalovirus exposure and HLA in healthy donors. To note about this clone: Its target is not known.

Whole-study results and caveats: The listing of roughly 160 TCR beta chains classed them as cytomegalovirus-associated. Reportedly, cytomegalovirus status was diagnosed with high sensitivity and specificity. A few chains linked to CMV were shown in vitro to be specific for CMV antigens.

Assay: immunoSEQ multiplex PCR; the TCRdb copy retains only in-frame clones and omits some. The repertoire has just under 75,000 clones, around 94% of them found once; the top ten carry 3% to 3.5%. Between the trimmed V and J ends, which lost 1 base and 0 bases, there was a span of 15 bases. Germline V gene data show CDR1 as SNHLY and CDR2 as FYNNEI. The CDR3 runs 18 residues. Sequencing was performed on PBMCs. The chain has TRBV2 and TRBJ2-2, with D perhaps matching TRBD2 (5 bases). The sequence was obtained from a woman in her late teens or twenties in good health and CMV-seropositive. The CDR3 DNA sequence: TGTGCCAGCAGTGAAGTCGGGGTCAGACACACGAACACCGGGGAGCTGTTTTTT. It specifies CASSEVGVRHTNTGELFF.